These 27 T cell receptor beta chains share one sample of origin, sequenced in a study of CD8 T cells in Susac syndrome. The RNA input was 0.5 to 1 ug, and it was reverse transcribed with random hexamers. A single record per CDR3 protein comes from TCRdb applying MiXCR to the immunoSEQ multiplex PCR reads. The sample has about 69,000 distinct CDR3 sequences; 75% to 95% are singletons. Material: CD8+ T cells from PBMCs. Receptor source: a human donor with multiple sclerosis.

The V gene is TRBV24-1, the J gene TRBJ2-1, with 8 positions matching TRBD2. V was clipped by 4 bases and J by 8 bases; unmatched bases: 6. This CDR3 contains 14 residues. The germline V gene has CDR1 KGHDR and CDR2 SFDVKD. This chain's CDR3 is CATSEGREADEQFF. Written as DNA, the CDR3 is TGTGCCACCAGTGAGGGGCGGGAGGCTGATGAGCAGTTCTTC.

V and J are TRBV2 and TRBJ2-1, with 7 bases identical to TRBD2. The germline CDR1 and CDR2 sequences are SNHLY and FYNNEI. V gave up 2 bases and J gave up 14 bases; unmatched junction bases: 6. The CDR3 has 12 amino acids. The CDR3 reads CASSEKTSSKFF. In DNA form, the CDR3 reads TGTGCCAGCAGTGAAAAGACTAGCTCGAAGTTCTTC.

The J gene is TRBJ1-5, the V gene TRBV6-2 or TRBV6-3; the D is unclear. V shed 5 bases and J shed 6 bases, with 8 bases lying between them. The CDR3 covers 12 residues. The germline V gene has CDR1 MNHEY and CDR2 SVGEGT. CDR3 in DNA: TGTGCCAGCAGTAGAATGGGTCAGCCCCAGCATTTT. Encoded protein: CASSRMGQPQHF.

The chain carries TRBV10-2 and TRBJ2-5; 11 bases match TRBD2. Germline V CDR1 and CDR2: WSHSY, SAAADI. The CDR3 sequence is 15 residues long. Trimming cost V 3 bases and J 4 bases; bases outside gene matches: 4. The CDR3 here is CASSEVAGGPETQYF. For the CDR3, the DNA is TGCGCCAGCAGTGAAGTAGCGGGGGGGCCAGAGACCCAGTACTTC.

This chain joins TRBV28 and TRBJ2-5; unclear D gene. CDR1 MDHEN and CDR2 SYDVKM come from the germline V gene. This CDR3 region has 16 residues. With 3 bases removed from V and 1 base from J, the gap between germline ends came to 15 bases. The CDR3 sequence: CASSFKFYVSQETQYF. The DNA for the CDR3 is TGTGCCAGCAGTTTTAAATTTTACGTTTCCCAAGAGACCCAGTACTTC.

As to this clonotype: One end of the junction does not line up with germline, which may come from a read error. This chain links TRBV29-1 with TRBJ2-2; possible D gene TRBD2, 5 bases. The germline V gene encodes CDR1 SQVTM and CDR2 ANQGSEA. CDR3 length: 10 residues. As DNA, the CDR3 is TGCAGCGTCCTAACCGGGGAGCTGCTTTTT. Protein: CSVLTGELLF.

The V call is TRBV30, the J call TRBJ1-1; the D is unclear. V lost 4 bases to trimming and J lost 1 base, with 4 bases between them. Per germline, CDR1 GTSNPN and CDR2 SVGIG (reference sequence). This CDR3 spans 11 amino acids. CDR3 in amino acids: CAWMQNTEAFF. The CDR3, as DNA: TGTGCCTGGATGCAGAACACTGAAGCTTTCTTT.

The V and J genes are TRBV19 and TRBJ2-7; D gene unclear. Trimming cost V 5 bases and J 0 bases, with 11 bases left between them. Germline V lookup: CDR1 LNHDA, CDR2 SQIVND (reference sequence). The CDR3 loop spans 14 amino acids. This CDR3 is CASSYNINSYEQYF. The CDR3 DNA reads TGTGCCAGTAGTTACAATATTAACTCCTACGAGCAGTACTTC.

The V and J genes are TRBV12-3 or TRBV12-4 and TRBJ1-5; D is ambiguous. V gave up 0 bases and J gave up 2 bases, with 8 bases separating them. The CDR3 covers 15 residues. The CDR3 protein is CASSLAWQGNQPQHF. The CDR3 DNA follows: TGTGCCAGCAGTTTAGCGTGGCAGGGCAATCAGCCCCAGCATTTT.

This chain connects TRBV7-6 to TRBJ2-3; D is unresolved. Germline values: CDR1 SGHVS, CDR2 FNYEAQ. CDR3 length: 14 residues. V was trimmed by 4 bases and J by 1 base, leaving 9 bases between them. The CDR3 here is CASSYRGGTDTQYF. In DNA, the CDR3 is TGTGCCAGCAGCTACCGTGGGGGCACAGATACGCAGTATTTT.

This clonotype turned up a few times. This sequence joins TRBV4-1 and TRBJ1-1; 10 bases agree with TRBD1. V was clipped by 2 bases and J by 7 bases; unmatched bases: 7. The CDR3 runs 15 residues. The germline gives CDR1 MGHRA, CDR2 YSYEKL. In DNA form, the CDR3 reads TGCGCCAGCAGCCAATTAGGACAGGGGGGTTATGAAGCTTTCTTT. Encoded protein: CASSQLGQGGYEAFF.

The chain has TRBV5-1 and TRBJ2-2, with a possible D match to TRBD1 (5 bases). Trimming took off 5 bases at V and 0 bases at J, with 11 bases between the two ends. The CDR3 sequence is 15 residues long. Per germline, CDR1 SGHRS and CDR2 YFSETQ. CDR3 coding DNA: TGCGCCAGCAGTCTCGACAGTGCGAACACCGGGGAGCTGTTTTTT. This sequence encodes CASSLDSANTGELFF. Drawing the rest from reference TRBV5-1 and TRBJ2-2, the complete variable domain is KAGVTQTPRYLIKTRGQQVTLSCSPISGHRSVSWYQQTPGQGLQFLFEYFSETQRNKGNFPGRFSGRQFSNSRSEMNVSTLELGDSALYLCASSLDSANTGELFFGEGSRLTVL.

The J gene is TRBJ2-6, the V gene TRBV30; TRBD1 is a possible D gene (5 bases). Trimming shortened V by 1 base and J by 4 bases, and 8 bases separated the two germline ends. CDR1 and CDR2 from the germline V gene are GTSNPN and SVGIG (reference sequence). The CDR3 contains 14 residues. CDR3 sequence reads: CAWSEGVGANVLTF. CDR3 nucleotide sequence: TGTGCCTGGAGTGAAGGGGTAGGGGCCAACGTCCTGACTTTC.

The CDR3 sequence is CASSISGKEAFF. The CDR3, as DNA: TGTGCCAGTAGTATCTCAGGAAAAGAAGCTTTCTTT. The chain uses TRBV19 and TRBJ1-1; unclear D gene. Per the germline V gene, CDR1 is LNHDA and CDR2 is SQIVND (reference sequence). Trimming removed 3 bases at V and 8 bases at J, with 10 bases between. CDR3 length equals 12 residues. Supplemented by reference TRBV19 and TRBJ1-1, the full variable domain reads DGGITQSPKYLFRKEGQNVTLSCEQNLNHDAMYWYRQDPGQGLRLIYYSQIVNDFQKGDIAEGYSVSREKKESFPLTVTSAQKNPTAFYLCASSISGKEAFFGQGTRLTVV.

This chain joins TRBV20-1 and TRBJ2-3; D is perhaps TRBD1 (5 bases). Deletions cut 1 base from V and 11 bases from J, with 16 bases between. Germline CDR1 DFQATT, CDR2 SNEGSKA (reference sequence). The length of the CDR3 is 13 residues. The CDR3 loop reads CSARGGRAGEQYF. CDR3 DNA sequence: TGCAGTGCTAGAGGCGGCAGGGCTGGTGAGCAGTATTTT.

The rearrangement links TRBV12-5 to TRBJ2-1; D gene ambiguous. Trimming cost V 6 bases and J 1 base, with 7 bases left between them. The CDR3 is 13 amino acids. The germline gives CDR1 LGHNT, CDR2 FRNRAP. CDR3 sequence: CASGAGSYNEQFF. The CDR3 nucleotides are TGTGCTAGTGGGGCCGGGTCCTACAATGAGCAGTTCTTC.

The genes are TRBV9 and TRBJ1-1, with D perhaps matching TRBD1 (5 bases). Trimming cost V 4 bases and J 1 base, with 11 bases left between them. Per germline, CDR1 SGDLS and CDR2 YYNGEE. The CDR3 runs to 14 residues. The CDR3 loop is CASSPTGANTEAFF. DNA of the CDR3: TGTGCCAGCAGCCCAACCGGGGCGAACACTGAAGCTTTCTTT.

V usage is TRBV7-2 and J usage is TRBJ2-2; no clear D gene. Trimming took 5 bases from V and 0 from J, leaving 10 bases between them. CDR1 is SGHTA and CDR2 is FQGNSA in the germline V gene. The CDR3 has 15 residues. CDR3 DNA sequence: TGTGCCAGCAGCCTCAAGATCCCGAACACCGGGGAGCTGTTTTTT. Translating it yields CASSLKIPNTGELFF.

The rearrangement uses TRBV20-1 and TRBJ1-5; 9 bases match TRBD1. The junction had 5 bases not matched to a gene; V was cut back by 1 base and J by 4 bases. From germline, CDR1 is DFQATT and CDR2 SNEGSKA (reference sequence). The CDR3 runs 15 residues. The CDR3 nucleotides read TGCAGTGCTAGAGTACAGGGGGCGGGGAATCAGCCCCAGCATTTT. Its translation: CSARVQGAGNQPQHF.

The CDR3 protein is CAISESQKGNTEAFF. The CDR3 region has the DNA TGTGCCATCAGTGAGTCGCAGAAGGGGAACACTGAAGCTTTCTTT. The chain couples TRBV10-3 to TRBJ1-1, with no clear D. The CDR3 totals 15 residues. The V end was cut by 0 bases, the J end by 1 base, with 9 bases between. From germline, CDR1 is ENHRY and CDR2 SYGVKD.

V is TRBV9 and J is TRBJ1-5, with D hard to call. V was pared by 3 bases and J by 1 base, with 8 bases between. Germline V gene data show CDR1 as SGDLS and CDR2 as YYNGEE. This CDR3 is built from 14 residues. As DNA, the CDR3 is TGTGCCAGCAGCGAGGAGGGAAGCAATCAGCCCCAGCATTTT. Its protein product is CASSEEGSNQPQHF.

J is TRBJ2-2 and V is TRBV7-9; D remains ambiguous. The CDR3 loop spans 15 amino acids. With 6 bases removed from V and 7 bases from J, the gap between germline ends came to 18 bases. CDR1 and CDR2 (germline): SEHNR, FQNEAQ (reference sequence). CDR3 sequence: CASSPSSRGVGELFF. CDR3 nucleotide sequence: TGTGCCAGCAGTCCTTCTTCACGTGGGGTCGGGGAGCTGTTTTTT.

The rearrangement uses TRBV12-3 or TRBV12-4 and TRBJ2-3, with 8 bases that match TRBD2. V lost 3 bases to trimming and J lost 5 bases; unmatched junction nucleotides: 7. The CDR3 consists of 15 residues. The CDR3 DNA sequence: TGTGCCAGCAGTTTCGACGGGAGGGGTGGAGATACGCAGTATTTT. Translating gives CASSFDGRGGDTQYF.

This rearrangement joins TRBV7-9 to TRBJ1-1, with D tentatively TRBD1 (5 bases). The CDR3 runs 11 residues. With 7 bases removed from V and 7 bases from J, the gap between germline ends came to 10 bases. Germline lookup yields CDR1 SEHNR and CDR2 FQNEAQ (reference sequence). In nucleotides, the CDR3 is TGTGCCAGCATGGGGGGAAGTGAAGCTTTCTTT. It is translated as CASMGGSEAFF.

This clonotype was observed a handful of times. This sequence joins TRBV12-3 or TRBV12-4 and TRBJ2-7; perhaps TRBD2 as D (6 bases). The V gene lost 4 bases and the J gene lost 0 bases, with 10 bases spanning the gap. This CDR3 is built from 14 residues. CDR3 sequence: CASSSPGLSYEQYF. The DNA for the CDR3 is TGTGCCAGCAGTTCCCCGGGACTCTCCTACGAGCAGTACTTC.

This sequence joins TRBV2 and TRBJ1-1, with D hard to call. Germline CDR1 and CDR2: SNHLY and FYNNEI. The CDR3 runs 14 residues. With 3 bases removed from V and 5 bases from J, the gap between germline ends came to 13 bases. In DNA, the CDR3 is TGTGCCAGCAGTGACAGCCCGGGGAGTACTGAAGCTTTCTTT. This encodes CASSDSPGSTEAFF. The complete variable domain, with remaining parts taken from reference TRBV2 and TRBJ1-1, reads EPEVTQTPSHQVTQMGQEVILRCVPISNHLYFYWYRQILGQKVEFLVSFYNNEISEKSEIFDDQFSVERPDGSNFTLKIRSTKLEDSAMYFCASSDSPGSTEAFFGQGTRLTVV.

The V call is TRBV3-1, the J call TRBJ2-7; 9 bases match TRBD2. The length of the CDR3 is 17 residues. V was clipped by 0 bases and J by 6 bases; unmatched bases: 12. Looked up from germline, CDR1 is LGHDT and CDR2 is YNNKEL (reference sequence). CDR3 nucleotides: TGTGCCAGCAGCCAAGATCTCGGTTTACTAGCGGGTTCCGAGCAGTACTTC. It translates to CASSQDLGLLAGSEQYF.